This T cell receptor (beta chain) was profiled in a study of beta chain features in type 1 diabetes (dated by TCRdb to the late 2010s). For the wider study: Mean age, gender distribution, total cell number and subset yield did not differ between patients and healthy donors. Across all samples, around 99 million sorted cells were examined, and cell number per subset correlated strongly with RNA yield. In the study, TCRB repertoires of sorted circulating CD4+ T cell subsets from recently diagnosed type 1 diabetes patients were compared with those of matched healthy donors. Naive and central memory subsets were obtained from all 30 or so donors, but regulatory and stem cell-like memory subsets were isolated from only 8 patients and roughly 8 healthy donors.

The study at large found these results: Shorter templates might have been favored by PCR, but patient and control samples were amplified and corrected together, so both groups would have been affected equally by any skew. Naive, central memory and regulatory TCRB repertoires appeared to be more alike among patients than among healthy donors. Type 1 diabetes patients showed a moderate but significant shortening of TCRB CDR3 length in all four CD4+ subsets. At VDJ recombination sites, patients with type 1 diabetes made fewer insertions and deleted more nucleotides, a pattern implying thymic rearrangement abnormalities. Because cDNA rather than genomic DNA was sequenced, highly expressing activated cells could have been over-represented, although no difference in activation and CD3 levels was found between groups. Because small numbers of individuals were included in the HLA sub-analyses, any influence of HLA type on TCRB rearrangement was left unresolved.

In this sample, this clone turned up a few times. Its antigen is not yet known. No base quality information exists; no much larger clone differs at one position. From each donor, a single peripheral blood sample of around 0.12 L on average was drawn into heparinised tubes. A BD FACSAria II and a panel including CD45RO, CCR7, CD25, CD127, CD95 and CD27 were used to sort naive, central memory, regulatory and stem cell-like memory CD4+ T cells. All sorted populations exceeded 95% purity. PBMCs were isolated right away by Lymphoprep density gradient centrifugation and were stained directly, without culture. So that batch effects would be minimized, each experiment stained and sorted samples in pairs, pairing one healthy donor with one patient. The entire isolated RNA was reverse transcribed using the High Capacity cDNA Reverse Transcription Kit, and thus expressed TCRB transcripts were sequenced. Naive, central memory and regulatory T cell samples underwent deep immunoSEQ sequencing, averaging roughly 3.5 million total reads per sample. Sorted cells were lysed in RLT buffer, and RNA was extracted using DNase-treated RNeasy Micro or Mini kits according to cell number. To prevent cross-contamination, each cell subset was processed individually, whereas patient and healthy donor samples were processed jointly. The immunoSEQ multiplex PCR was used to amplify TCRB sequences from cDNA, yielding 87-bp fragments that span the CDR3 region. The amplicons were sequenced using the Illumina HiSeq platform. In the paper's pipeline: PCR bias was corrected computationally using synthetic template baselines, and reads within Hamming distance 2 were collapsed, with unmergeable singletons discarded. Reads were aligned to IMGT to assign V, D and J genes, CDR3 length, and insertions or deletions at six rearrangement sites. Within each subset, clonotype counts were normalized to the number of sorted cells before true diversity and Gini coefficients were calculated with the tcR R package. The overlap coefficient, calculated on TCRB nucleotide sequences, was used to measure repertoire sharing. Here the immuneACCESS table is served through TCRdb, limited to in-frame sequences with V and J called. Missing clones are a known gap in these copies; in checked studies unresolved V genes cover under half, and the rest lacks a known reason. V and J calls and clone size are as listed in that table; D and trimming were resolved from the DNA. The sample data list roughly 180,000 clones, and roughly 8% of these were observed just once. About 0.9% of the sample lies in the top ten.

The sample comprised central memory CD4+ T cells from blood. The receptor's source is a woman between 35 and 50 years old with type 1 diabetes.

The CDR3 has the sequence CASNLPGGETQYF. The base sequence is TGTGCCAGCAACCTGCCGGGAGGAGAGACCCAGTACTTC. This sequence uses TRBV5-6 and TRBJ2-5; TRBD2 lines up with 7 middle nucleotides. Here V drops 6 bases and J drops 4 bases, and the junction holds 6 bases not matched to any gene. The CDR3 covers 13 residues, taking in both the cysteine and the phenylalanine. Of the read, only the CDR3 DNA is kept; its 39 bases are in frame from base 1. In the germline V gene, CDR1 corresponds to SGHDT and CDR2 to YYEEEE.